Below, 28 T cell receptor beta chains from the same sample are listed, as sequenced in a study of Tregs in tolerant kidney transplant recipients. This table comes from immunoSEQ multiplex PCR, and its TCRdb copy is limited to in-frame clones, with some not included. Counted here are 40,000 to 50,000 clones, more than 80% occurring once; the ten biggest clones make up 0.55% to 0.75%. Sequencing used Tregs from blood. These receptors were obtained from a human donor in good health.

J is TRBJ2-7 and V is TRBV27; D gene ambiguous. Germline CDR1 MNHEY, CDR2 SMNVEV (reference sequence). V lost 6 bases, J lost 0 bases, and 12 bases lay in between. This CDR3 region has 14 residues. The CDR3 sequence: CASRPARVSYEQYF. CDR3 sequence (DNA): TGTGCCAGCAGGCCCGCAAGGGTCTCCTACGAGCAGTACTTC.

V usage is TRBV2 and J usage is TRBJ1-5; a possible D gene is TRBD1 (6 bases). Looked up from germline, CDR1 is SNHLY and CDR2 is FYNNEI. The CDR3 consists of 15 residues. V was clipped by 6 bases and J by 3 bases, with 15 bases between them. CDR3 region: CASRKEGVDNQPQHF. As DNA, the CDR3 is TGTGCCAGCAGGAAAGAGGGGGTCGACAATCAGCCCCAGCATTTT.

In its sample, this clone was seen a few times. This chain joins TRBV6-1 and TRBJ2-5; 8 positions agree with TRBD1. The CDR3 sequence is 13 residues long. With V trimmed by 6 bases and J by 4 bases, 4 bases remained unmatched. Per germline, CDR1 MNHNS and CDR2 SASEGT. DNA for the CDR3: TGTGCCAGCAGGATCACAGGGGGAGAGACCCAGTACTTC. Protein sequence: CASRITGGETQYF.

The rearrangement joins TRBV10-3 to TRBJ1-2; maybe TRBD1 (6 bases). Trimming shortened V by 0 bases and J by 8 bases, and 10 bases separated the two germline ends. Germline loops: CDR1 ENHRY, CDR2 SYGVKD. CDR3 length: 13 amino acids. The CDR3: CAISESGARGYTF. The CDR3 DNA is TGTGCCATCAGTGAGTCGGGGGCTAGGGGCTACACCTTC.

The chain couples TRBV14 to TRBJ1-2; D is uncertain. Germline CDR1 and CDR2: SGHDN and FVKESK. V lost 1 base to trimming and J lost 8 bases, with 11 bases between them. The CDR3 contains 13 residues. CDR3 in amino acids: CASSQVLGNGYTF. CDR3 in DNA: TGTGCCAGCAGCCAAGTTCTAGGGAACGGCTACACCTTC.

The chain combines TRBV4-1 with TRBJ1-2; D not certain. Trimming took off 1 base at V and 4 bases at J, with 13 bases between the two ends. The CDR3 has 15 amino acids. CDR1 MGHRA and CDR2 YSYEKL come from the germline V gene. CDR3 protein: CASSQVIQGSYGYTF. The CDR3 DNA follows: TGCGCCAGCAGCCAAGTAATACAAGGTAGCTATGGCTACACCTTC.

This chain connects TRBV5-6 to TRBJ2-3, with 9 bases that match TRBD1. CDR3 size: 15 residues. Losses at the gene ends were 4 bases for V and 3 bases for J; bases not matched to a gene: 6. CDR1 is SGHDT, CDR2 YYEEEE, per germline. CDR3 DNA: TGTGCCAGCAGCCTGCGGACAGGGGTGACAGATACGCAGTATTTT. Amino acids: CASSLRTGVTDTQYF. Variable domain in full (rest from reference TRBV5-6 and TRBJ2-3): DAGVTQSPTHLIKTRGQQVTLRCSPKSGHDTVSWYQQALGQGPQFIFQYYEEEERQRGNFPDRFSGHQFPNYSSELNVNALLLGDSALYLCASSLRTGVTDTQYFGPGTRLTVL.

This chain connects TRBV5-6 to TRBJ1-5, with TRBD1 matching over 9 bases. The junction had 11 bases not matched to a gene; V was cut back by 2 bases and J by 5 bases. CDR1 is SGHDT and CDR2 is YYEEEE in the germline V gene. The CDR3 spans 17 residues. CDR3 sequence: CASSFGTGNLRYQPQHF. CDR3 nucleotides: TGTGCCAGCAGCTTCGGGACAGGGAACCTTCGGTATCAGCCCCAGCATTTT.

CDR3 DNA sequence: TGTGCCAGCAGCTTTCGGGTTGCCTACGAGCAGTACTTC. It yields the protein CASSFRVAYEQYF. The V and J genes are TRBV5-5 and TRBJ2-7, with D unresolved. The length of the CDR3 is 13 residues. Between the trimmed V and J ends, which lost 2 bases and 2 bases, there was a span of 8 bases. The germline gives CDR1 SGHKS, CDR2 YYEKEE (reference sequence).

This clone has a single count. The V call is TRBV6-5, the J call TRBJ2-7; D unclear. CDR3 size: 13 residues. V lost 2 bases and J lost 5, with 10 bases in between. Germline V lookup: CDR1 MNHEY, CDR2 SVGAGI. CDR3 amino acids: CASSYPARDEQYF. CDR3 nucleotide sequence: TGTGCCAGCAGTTACCCCGCTAGGGACGAGCAGTACTTC.

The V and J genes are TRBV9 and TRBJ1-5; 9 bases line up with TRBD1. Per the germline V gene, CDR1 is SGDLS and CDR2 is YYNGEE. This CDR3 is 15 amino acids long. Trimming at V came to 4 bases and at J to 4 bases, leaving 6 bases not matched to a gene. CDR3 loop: CASSTGTGRNQPQHF. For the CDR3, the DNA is TGTGCCAGCAGCACTGGGACAGGGCGAAATCAGCCCCAGCATTTT.

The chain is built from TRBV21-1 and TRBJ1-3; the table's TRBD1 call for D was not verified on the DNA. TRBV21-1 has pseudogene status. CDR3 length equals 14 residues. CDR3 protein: CASSKTGSGNTIYF. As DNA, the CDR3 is TGTGCCAGCAGCAAGACAGGCTCTGGAAACACCATATATTTT.

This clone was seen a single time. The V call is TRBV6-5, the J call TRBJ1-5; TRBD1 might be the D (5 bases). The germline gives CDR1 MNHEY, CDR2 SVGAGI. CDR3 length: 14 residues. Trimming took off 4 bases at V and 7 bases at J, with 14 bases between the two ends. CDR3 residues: CASSFSGVGQPQHF. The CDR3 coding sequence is TGTGCCAGCAGTTTTTCGGGGGTCGGGCAGCCCCAGCATTTT.

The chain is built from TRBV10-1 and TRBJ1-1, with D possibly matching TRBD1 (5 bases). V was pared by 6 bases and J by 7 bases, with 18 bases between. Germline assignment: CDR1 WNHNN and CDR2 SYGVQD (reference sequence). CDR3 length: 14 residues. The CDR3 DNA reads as TGCGCCAGCAGAACGAGAAGGGACGGAGGTGAAGCTTTCTTT. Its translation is CASRTRRDGGEAFF.

In DNA form, the CDR3 reads TGCGCCAGCAGCTACACAGACTATGGCTACACCTTC. Protein product: CASSYTDYGYTF. The chain uses TRBV5-1 and TRBJ1-2; no reliable D call. Per the germline V gene, CDR1 is SGHRS and CDR2 is YFSETQ. This CDR3 region has 12 residues. V shed 3 bases and J shed 3 bases, with 6 bases lying between them. Combining the CDR3 with reference TRBV5-1 and TRBJ1-2 gives the whole variable domain KAGVTQTPRYLIKTRGQQVTLSCSPISGHRSVSWYQQTPGQGLQFLFEYFSETQRNKGNFPGRFSGRQFSNSRSEMNVSTLELGDSALYLCASSYTDYGYTFGSGTRLTVV.

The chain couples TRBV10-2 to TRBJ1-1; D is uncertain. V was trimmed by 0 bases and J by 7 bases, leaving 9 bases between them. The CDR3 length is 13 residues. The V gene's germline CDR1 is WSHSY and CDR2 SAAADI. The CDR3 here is CASSESTQYEAFF. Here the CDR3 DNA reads TGCGCCAGCAGTGAGTCGACACAGTATGAAGCTTTCTTT.

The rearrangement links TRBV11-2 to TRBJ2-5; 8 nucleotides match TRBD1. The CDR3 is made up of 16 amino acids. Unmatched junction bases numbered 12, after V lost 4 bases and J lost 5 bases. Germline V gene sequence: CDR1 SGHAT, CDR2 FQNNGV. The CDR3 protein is CASSSRGREGRETQYF. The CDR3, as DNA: TGTGCCAGCAGCTCCAGGGGGCGCGAGGGTAGGGAGACCCAGTACTTC.

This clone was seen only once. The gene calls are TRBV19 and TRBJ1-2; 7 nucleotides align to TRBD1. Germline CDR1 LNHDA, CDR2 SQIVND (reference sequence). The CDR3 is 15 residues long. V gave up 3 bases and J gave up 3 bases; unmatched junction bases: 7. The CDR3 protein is CASSIRRQGYYGYTF. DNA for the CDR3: TGTGCCAGTAGTATCCGACGACAGGGCTACTATGGCTACACCTTC.

CDR3 sequence: CASSAGLAGGRSEQYF. The CDR3 DNA sequence: TGTGCCAGCAGCGCCGGTTTAGCGGGAGGTAGGTCTGAGCAGTACTTC. The chain couples TRBV9 to TRBJ2-7, with 10 bases identical to TRBD2. The trim removed 3 bases at V and 7 bases at J, leaving 13 bases unmatched. Per the germline V gene, CDR1 is SGDLS and CDR2 is YYNGEE. This CDR3 is built from 16 residues.

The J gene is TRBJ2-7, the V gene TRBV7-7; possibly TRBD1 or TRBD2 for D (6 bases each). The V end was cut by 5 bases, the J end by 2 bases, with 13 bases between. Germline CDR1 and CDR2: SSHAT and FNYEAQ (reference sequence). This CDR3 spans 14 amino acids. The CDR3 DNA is TGTGCCAGCAGCATCTCGGAGGGGGCCTACGAGCAGTACTTC. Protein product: CASSISEGAYEQYF.

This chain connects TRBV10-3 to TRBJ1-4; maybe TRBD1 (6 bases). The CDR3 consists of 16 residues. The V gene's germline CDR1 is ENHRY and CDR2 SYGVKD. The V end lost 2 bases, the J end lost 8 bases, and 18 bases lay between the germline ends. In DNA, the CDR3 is TGTGCCATCAGTGAGGCCTTTGGGGGGCTAGGGGAAAAACTGTTTTTT. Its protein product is CAISEAFGGLGEKLFF.

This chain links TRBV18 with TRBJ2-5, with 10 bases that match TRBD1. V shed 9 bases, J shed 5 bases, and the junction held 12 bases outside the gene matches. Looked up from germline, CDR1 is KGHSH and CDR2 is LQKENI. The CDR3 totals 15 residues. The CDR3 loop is CASSRDRGSLETQYF. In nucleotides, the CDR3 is TGTGCCAGTTCCCGGGACAGGGGAAGTCTGGAGACCCAGTACTTC.

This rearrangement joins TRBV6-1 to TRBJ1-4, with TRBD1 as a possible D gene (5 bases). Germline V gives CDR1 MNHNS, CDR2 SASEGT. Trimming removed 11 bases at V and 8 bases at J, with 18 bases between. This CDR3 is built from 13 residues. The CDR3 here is CASLGGFWEKLFF. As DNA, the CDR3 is TGTGCCTCCCTCGGGGGGTTTTGGGAAAAACTGTTTTTT.

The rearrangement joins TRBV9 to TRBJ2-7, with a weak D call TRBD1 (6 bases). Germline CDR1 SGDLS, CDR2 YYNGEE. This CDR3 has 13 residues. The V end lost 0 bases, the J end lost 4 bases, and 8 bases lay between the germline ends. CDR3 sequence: CASSVVRGYEQYF. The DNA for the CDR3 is TGTGCCAGCAGCGTAGTAAGGGGGTACGAGCAGTACTTC. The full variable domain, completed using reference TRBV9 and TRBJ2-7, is DSGVTQTPKHLITATGQRVTLRCSPRSGDLSVYWYQQSLDQGLQFLIQYYNGEERAKGNILERFSAQQFPDLHSELNLSSLELGDSALYFCASSVVRGYEQYFGPGTRLTVT.

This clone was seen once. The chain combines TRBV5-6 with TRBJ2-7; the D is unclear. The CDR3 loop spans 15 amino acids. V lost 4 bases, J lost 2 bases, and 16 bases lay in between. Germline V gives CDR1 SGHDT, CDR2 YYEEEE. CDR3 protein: CASSPGPAATYEQYF. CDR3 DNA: TGTGCCAGCAGCCCGGGCCCGGCAGCCACCTACGAGCAGTACTTC.

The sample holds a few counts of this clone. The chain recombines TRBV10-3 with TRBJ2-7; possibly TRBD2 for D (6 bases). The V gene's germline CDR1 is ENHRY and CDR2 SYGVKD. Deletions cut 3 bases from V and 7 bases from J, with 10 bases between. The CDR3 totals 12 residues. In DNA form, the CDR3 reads TGTGCCATCAGTGACCATCGGGGGGAGCAGTACTTC. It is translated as CAISDHRGEQYF.

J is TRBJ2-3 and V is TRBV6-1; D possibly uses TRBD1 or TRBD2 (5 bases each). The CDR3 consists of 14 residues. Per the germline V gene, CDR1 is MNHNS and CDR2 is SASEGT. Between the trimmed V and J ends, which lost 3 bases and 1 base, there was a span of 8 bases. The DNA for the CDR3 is TGTGCCAGCAGTGATAGAGGGGGCACAGATACGCAGTATTTT. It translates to CASSDRGGTDTQYF.

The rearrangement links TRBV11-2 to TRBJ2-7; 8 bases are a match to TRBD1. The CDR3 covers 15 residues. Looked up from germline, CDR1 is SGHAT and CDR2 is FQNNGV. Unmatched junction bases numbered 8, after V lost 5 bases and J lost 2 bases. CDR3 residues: CASSPLPTGAYEQYF. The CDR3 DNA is TGTGCCAGCAGCCCCCTTCCGACAGGGGCCTACGAGCAGTACTTC.